This T cell receptor beta chain emerged from a study of brain T cells in children with intractable seizures. With 3 bases clipped from V and 5 bases from J, the junction kept 4 bases outside the gene matches. Germline V gene data show CDR1 as MGHRA and CDR2 as YSYEKL. CDR3 length: 15 amino acids. Surgery cases with the highest brain T cell transcript signatures were chosen for sequencing. Assay: immunoSEQ multiplex PCR; the TCRdb copy retains only in-frame clones and omits some. In the table there are around 70,000 clones, about 92% of which are singletons. This clone appeared a few times. The input for sequencing was peripheral blood, taken at surgery. V is TRBV4-1 and J is TRBJ1-5; TRBD1 matches at 10 bases. The sequence was obtained from a boy under two years old with tuberous sclerosis and intractable seizures. CDR3 nucleotide sequence: TGCGCCAGCAGCCATTCGGGACAGGGGCATCAGCCCCAGCATTTT. Its translation is CASSHSGQGHQPQHF.